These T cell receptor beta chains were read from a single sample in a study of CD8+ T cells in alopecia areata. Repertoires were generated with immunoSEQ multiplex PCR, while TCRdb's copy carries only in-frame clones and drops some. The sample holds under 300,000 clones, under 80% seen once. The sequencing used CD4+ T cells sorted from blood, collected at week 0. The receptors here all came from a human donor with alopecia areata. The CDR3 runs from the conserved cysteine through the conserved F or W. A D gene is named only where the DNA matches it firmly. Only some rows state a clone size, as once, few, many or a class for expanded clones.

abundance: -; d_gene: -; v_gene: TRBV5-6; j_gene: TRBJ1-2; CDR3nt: TGTGCCAGCAGCTTGGGACTAGATTCTGGCGGTGGCTACACCTTC; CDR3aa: CASSLGLDSGGGYTF
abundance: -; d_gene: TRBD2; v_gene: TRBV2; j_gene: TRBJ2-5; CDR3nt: TGTGCCAGCAGCCGTGAAGCGGGGGCCCCCGAGACCCAGTACTTC; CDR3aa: CASSREAGAPETQYF
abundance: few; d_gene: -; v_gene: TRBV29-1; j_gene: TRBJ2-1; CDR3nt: TGCAGCGTTGACCGAGCGAGTAACTACAATGAGCAGTTCTTC; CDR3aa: CSVDRASNYNEQFF
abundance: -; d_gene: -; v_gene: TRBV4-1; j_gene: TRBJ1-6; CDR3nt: TGCGCCAGCAGCCAAGATGGAGGGATAGGGAATTCACCCCTCCACTTT; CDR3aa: CASSQDGGIGNSPLHF
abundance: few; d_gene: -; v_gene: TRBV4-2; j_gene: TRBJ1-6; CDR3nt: TGTGCCAGCAGCTTCCGCGGAGTAGAATCACCCCTCCACTTT; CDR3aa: CASSFRGVESPLHF
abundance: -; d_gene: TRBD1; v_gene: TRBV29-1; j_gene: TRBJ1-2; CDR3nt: TGCAGCGTTGAACCCGGGACAGGGAATCCTAACTATGGCTACACCTTC; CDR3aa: CSVEPGTGNPNYGYTF
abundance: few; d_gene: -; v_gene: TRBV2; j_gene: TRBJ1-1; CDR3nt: TGTGCCAGCAGTGAACAGGAGAACACTGAAGCTTTCTTT; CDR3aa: CASSEQENTEAFF
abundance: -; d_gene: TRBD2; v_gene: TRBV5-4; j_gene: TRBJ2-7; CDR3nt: TGTGCCAGCAGCTGGAGCGGGGGGGCCGGGTCCGAGCAGTACTTC; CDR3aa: CASSWSGGAGSEQYF
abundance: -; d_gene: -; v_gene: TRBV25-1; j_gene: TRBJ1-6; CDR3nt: TGTGCCAGCAGTGTCGGGACGCCCCTCCACTTT; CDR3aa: CASSVGTPLHF
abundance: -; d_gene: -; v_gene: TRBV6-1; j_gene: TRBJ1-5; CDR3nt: TGTGCCAGCAGCCAAGATCAGCCCCAGCATTTT; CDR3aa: CASSQDQPQHF
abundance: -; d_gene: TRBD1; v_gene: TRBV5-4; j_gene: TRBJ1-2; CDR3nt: TGTGCCAGCAGCTTGGACGGACAGGGTGGCTACACCTTC; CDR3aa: CASSLDGQGGYTF
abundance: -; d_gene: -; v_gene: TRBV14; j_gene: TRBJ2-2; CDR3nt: TGTGCCAGCAGCCCGCTGGGGCAGGGAACTTCCGGGGAGCTGTTTTTT; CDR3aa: CASSPLGQGTSGELFF
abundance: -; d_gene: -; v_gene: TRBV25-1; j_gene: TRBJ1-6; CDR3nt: TGTGCCAGCAAGAGGGAGCCCTATAATTCACCCCTCCACTTT; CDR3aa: CASKREPYNSPLHF
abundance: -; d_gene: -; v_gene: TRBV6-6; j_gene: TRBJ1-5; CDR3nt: TGTGCCAGCAGTTACGAGGGTTGGGGCAATCAGCCCCAGCATTTT; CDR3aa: CASSYEGWGNQPQHF
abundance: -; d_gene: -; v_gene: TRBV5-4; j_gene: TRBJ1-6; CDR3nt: TGTGCCAGCAGCTTGGGGCAGAATAATTCACCCCTCCACTTT; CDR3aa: CASSLGQNNSPLHF
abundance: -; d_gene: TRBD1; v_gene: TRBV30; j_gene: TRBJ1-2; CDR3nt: TGTGCCTGGAAGCTCCCCCTAGGGACAGGGAGTTGGGTGAACTATGGCTACACCTTC; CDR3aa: CAWKLPLGTGSWVNYGYTF
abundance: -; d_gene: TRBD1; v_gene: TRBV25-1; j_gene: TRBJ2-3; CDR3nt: TGTGCCAGCAGTGCGACAGGGTGGTCAGCAGATACGCAGTATTTT; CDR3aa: CASSATGWSADTQYF
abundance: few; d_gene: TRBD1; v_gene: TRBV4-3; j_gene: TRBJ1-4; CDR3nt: TGCGCCAGCAGCCAAGATAGGACAGGGTCGGAAAAACTGTTTTTT; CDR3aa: CASSQDRTGSEKLFF
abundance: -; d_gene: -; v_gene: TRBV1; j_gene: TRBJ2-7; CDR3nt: TGCACCAGCAGCCAAGCCGTCTACGAGCAGTACTTC; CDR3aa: CTSSQAVYEQYF
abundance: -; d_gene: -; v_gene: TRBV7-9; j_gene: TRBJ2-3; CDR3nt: TGTGCCAGCAGCTCGAGCACAGATACGCAGTATTTT; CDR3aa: CASSSSTDTQYF
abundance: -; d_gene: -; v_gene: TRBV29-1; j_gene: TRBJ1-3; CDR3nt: TGCAGCGGCCGAGCCTCTGGAAACACCATATATTTT; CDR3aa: CSGRASGNTIYF
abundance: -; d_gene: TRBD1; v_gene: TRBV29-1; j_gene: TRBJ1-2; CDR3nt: TGCAGCGTTGAGGGGCAGGGGGCCGGTGGCTACACCTTC; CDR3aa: CSVEGQGAGGYTF
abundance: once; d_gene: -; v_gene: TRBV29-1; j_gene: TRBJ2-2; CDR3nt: TGCAGCGTCGGTCCGAACACCGGGGAGCTGTTTTTT; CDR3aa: CSVGPNTGELFF